This TCR beta chain derives from a study of cytomegalovirus exposure and HLA in healthy donors. About the research overall: In terms of ancestry, the Caucasian-associated cluster contained about four fifths of the approximately 400 genotyped donors.

The CDR3 consists of 14 residues. The germline V gene has CDR1 SGHRS and CDR2 YFSETQ. The V gene end was trimmed by 7 bases and the J gene end by 5 bases; junction bases not matched to a gene: 8. The PCR contained 60 Vbeta and 13 Jbeta primers. Sequencing used immunoSEQ multiplex PCR; TCRdb keeps in-frame clones, though not all of them. The profile shows about 240,000 clones, around four fifths of them singletons. The rearrangement uses TRBV5-1 and TRBJ2-5, with TRBD1 matching over 10 bases. This sequence was found in a boy aged 10-17 years in good health and CMV-seronegative. The sample taken for sequencing was PBMCs. The CDR3 loop is CASSSGQGPETQYF. Written as DNA, the CDR3 is TGCGCCAGCTCCTCGGGACAGGGGCCGGAGACCCAGTACTTC.